This T cell receptor (beta chain) derives from a study of T cell responses to AZD1222 COVID-19 vaccine. Whole-study context: Both about-4-week and about-12-week second-dose recipients were combined. Findings and limits, study-wide: Seropositivity was recorded at baseline in only 6 or 7 AZD1222 recipients. Vaccine-associated CD4 TCRs spanned spike, dominant at 160-218 and 743-854.

Germline-derived CDR1 and CDR2 are LGHDT and YNNKEL (reference sequence). This CDR3 region has 16 residues. V gave up 5 bases and J gave up 14 bases, with 27 bases separating them. The data were produced by immunoSEQ multiplex PCR, yet TCRdb's version contains in-frame clones alone and is incomplete. The profile shows approximately 190,000 clones, around 94% of them singletons. In the case of this clone: Its matching antigen is unknown.

The clonotype originates from an adult in good health. This sequence joins TRBV3-1 (or the pseudogene TRBV3-2) and TRBJ1-4; D might be TRBD1 (6 bases). This material consisted of peripheral blood, taken on day 0 of AZD1222 vaccination. The CDR3 spells CASSAWGHATNGWLFF. The CDR3 DNA reads as TGTGCCAGCAGCGCCTGGGGACATGCAACTAATGGGTGGCTGTTTTTT.